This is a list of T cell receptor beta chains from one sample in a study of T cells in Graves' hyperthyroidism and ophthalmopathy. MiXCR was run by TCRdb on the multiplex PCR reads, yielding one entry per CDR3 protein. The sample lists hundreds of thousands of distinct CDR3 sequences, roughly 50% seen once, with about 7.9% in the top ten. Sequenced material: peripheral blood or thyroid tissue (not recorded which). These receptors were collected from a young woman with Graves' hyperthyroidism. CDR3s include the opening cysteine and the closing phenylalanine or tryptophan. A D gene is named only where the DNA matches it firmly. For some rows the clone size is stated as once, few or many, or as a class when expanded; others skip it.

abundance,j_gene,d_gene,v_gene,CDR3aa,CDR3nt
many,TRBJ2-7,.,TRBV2,CASRRDSVLGEQYF,TGTGCCAGCAGAAGGGACTCTGTGCTGGGCGAGCAGTACTTC
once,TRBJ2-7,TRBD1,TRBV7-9,CASSLTGGSSYEQYF,TGTGCCAGCAGCTTGACAGGGGGCTCCTCCTACGAGCAGTACTTC
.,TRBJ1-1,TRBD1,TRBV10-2,CASSQQGATEAFF,TGCGCCAGCAGTCAACAGGGGGCCACTGAAGCTTTCTTT
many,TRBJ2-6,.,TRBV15,CATSTSSYSGANVLTF,TGTGCCACCAGCACCTCATCGTACTCTGGGGCCAACGTCCTGACTTTC
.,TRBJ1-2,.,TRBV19,CASSPLRTDYGYTF,TGTGCCAGTAGTCCACTTAGGACGGACTATGGCTACACCTTC
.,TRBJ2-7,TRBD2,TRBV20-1,CSAPAPSGTRYEQYF,TGCAGTGCCCCGGCCCCTAGCGGGACCCGGTACGAGCAGTACTTC
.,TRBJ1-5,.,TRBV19,CASSINTGRRNQPQHF,TGTGCCAGTAGTATTAATACAGGGCGTCGCAATCAGCCCCAGCATTTT
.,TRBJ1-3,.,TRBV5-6,CASSLETSGDSLYF,TGTGCCAGCAGCTTAGAGACATCAGGGGATTCCCTATATTTT
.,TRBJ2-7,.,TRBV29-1,CSVEDRFYEQYF,TGCAGCGTTGAAGACAGATTTTACGAGCAGTACTTC
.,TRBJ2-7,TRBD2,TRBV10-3,CAITGLAGGIYEQYF,TGTGCCATCACCGGATTAGCGGGAGGTATCTACGAGCAGTACTTC
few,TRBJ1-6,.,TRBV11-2,CASSQDSRRTVLSPLHF,TGCGCCAGCAGCCAAGATTCCCGTCGGACAGTTTTGTCACCCCTCCACTTT
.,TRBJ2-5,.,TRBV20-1,CSASTSWYQETQYF,TGCAGTGCTAGTACTAGCTGGTACCAAGAGACCCAGTACTTC
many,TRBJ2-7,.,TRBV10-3,CAIGVYEQYF,TGTGCCATCGGGGTCTACGAGCAGTACTTC
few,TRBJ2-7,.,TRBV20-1,CSARDLVSYEQYF,TGCAGTGCTAGAGACTTGGTCTCCTACGAGCAGTACTTC
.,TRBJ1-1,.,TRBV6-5,CASSYVELNTEAFF,TGTGCCAGCAGTTACGTGGAGTTGAACACTGAAGCTTTCTTT
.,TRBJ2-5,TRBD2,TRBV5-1,CASSFTSGRTQYF,TGCGCCAGCAGCTTCACTAGCGGCCGGACCCAGTACTTC
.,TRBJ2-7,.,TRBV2,CASRRLENTYEQYF,TGTGCCAGCAGGAGACTGGAGAATACCTACGAGCAGTACTTC
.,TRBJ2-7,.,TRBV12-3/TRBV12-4,CASSFRGPSYEQYF,TGTGCCAGCAGTTTTCGTGGGCCCTCCTACGAGCAGTACTTC
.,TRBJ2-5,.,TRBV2,CASSEARGLKTQYF,TGTGCCAGCAGTGAAGCGAGGGGCCTGAAGACCCAGTACTTC
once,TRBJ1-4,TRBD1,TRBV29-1,CSVEGTGFF,TGCAGCGTTGAAGGGACAGGGTTTTTT
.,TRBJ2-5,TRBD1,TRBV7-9,CASSFRTGTQETQYF,TGTGCCAGCAGTTTCAGGACAGGGACCCAAGAGACCCAGTACTTC
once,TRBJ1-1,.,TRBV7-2,CASMAGKTEAFF,TGTGCCAGCATGGCAGGGAAGACTGAAGCTTTCTTT
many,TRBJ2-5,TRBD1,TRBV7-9,CASSSTGIETQYF,TGTGCCAGCAGCTCGACAGGGATTGAGACCCAGTACTTC
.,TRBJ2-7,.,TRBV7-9,CASSLVQGNSYEQYF,TGTGCCAGCAGCTTGGTGCAGGGGAACTCCTACGAGCAGTACTTC
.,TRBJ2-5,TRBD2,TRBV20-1,CSTLPSGNIQETQYF,TGCAGTACTCTTCCTAGCGGAAACATCCAAGAGACCCAGTACTTC
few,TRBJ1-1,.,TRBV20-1,CSARDQGRSNTEAFF,TGCAGTGCTAGAGATCAGGGAAGGTCAAACACTGAAGCTTTCTTT
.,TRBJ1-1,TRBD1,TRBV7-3,CASSRDRARAFF,TGTGCCAGCAGCAGGGACAGGGCTCGGGCTTTCTTT
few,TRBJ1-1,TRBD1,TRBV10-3,CAITKAGTENTEAFF,TGTGCCATCACAAAAGCCGGGACAGAGAACACTGAAGCTTTCTTT
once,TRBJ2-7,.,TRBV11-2,CASSLGVWGPTYEQYF,TGTGCCAGCAGCTTAGGGGTGTGGGGACCTACCTACGAGCAGTACTTC
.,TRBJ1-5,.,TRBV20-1,CSARGGTRQPQHF,TGCAGTGCTAGAGGGGGTACGAGACAGCCCCAGCATTTT
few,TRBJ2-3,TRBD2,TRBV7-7,CASSATSATDTQYF,TGTGCCAGCAGCGCGACTAGCGCTACAGATACGCAGTATTTT
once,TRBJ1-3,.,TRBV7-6,CASIRGTGRSGNTIYF,TGTGCCAGCATCAGAGGAACGGGGCGCTCTGGAAACACCATATATTTT
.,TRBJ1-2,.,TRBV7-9,CAASFGLNYGYTF,TGTGCCGCCAGCTTCGGCCTCAACTATGGCTACACCTTC
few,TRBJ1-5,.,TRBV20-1,CSAISLGLGNQPQHF,TGCAGTGCCATATCATTAGGCCTGGGCAATCAGCCCCAGCATTTT
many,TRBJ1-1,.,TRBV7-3,CASSPGTAATEAFF,TGTGCCAGCAGCCCTGGGACGGCAGCCACTGAAGCTTTCTTT
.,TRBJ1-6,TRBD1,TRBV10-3,CATSEGTGNSPLHF,TGTGCCACCTCCGAAGGGACAGGAAATTCACCCCTCCACTTT
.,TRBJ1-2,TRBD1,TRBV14,CASSPDRGLSGYTF,TGTGCCAGCAGCCCCGACAGGGGGCTGAGTGGCTACACCTTC
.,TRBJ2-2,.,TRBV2,CASSEGRMNTGELFF,TGTGCCAGCAGTGAAGGACGGATGAACACCGGGGAGCTGTTTTTT
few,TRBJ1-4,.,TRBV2,CASSVSGEYEKLFF,TGTGCCAGCAGTGTTTCAGGGGAGTATGAAAAACTGTTTTTT
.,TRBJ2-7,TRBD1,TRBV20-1,CSARGDRQPSYEQYF,TGCAGTGCTAGAGGGGACAGACAGCCCTCCTACGAGCAGTACTTC
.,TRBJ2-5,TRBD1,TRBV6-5,CASSFSTGRRQETQYF,TGTGCCAGCAGTTTCTCGACAGGGCGAAGGCAAGAGACCCAGTACTTC
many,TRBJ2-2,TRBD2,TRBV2,CASSEELAVGGELFF,TGTGCCAGCAGTGAGGAACTAGCGGTTGGGGGGGAGCTGTTTTTT
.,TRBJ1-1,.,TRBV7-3,CASSRGGTGAFF,TGTGCCAGCAGCCGTGGGGGGACCGGGGCTTTCTTT
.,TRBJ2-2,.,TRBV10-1,CASSGRGKAGELFF,TGCGCCAGCAGTGGGAGAGGGAAGGCCGGGGAGCTGTTTTTT
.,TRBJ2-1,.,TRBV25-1,CASSESPLQNEQLF,TGTGCCAGCAGTGAATCTCCCCTTCAGAATGAGCAGCTCTTC
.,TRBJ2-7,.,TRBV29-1,CSGTATEQYF,TGCAGCGGCACGGCCACTGAGCAGTACTTC
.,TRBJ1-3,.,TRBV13,CASSLNRALSGNTIYF,TGTGCCAGCAGCCTAAACAGGGCCCTCTCTGGAAACACCATATATTTT
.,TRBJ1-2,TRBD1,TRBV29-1,CSVRTGALLDYGYTF,TGCAGCGTGAGGACAGGCGCGTTACTGGACTATGGCTACACCTTC
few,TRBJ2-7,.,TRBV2,CASSYREGYEQYF,TGTGCCAGCAGTTACAGGGAGGGCTACGAGCAGTACTTC
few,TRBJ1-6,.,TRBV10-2,CASSPTGLLGSPLHF,TGTGCCAGCAGCCCAACCGGGCTACTAGGTTCACCCCTCCACTTT
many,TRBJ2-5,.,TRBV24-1,CATSATVGPYQETQYF,TGTGCCACCAGTGCTACCGTCGGGCCGTACCAAGAGACCCAGTACTTC
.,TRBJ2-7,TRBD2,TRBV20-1,CSADYGTSGRQEYEQYF,TGCAGTGCTGATTACGGGACTAGCGGGAGACAGGAATACGAGCAGTACTTC
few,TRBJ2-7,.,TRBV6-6,CASSYSVLGEQYF,TGTGCCAGCAGTTACTCCGTTCTAGGCGAACAGTACTTC
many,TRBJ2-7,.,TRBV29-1,CSVEGQGPSYEQYF,TGCAGCGTTGAGGGGCAGGGACCCTCCTACGAGCAGTACTTC
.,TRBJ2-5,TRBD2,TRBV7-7,CASSSGAGGETQYF,TGTGCTAGCAGCTCTGGGGCCGGGGGGGAGACCCAGTACTTC
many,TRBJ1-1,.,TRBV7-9,CASSLAGGTNTEAFF,TGTGCCAGCAGCTTAGCGGGGGGGACGAACACTGAAGCTTTCTTT